The entry below gives a single T cell receptor (beta chain) sequence along with its context. The antigen is undetermined. This sample stems from a study of OX40 agonist ivuxolimab in advanced cancers. In the study overall: Across the patients, intravenous ivuxolimab was delivered every 2 weeks at 0.01 to 10 mg/kg. Checkpoint inhibitors had been given previously to over 30% of patients. Study-wide results and caveats: On average, CD8+ T cells had more expanded clones than CD4+. Specificity for antigen went undetermined in the expanded peripheral T cells.

Using immunoSEQ multiplex PCR, the repertoire was profiled, and TCRdb retains in-frame clones only, with some absent. The data hold 66,000 or so clones, with roughly 81% observed a single time. Germline CDR1 reads MNHEY; CDR2 reads SVGAGI. The V gene lost 4 bases and the J gene lost 3 bases, with 9 bases spanning the gap. This CDR3 is 13 amino acids long. The source of this sequence is an adult with an advanced solid tumor such as melanoma, head and neck, liver or kidney cancer. This material consisted of CD4+ or CD8+ T cells sorted from blood, taken in a trial of the OX40 agonist ivuxolimab. This chain uses TRBV6-5 with TRBJ1-2; D gene unclear. DNA of the CDR3: TGTGCCAGCAGTTTGCAACCGCACTATGGCTACACCTTC. As protein: CASSLQPHYGYTF.